The present TCR beta chain was sequenced within a study of CD8 T cells in Susac syndrome. This clonotype was detected once. This CDR3 is built from 13 residues. CDR1 and CDR2 (germline): SNHLY, FYNNEI. Trimming removed 4 bases at V and 1 base at J, with 7 bases between. Reverse transcription of roughly 0.45 to 1 ug RNA used random hexamers. Amplification of TCR beta CDR3 spanned 54 Vbeta and 13 Jbeta via immunoSEQ multiplex PCR. MiXCR was run by TCRdb on the immunoSEQ multiplex PCR reads, yielding one entry per CDR3 protein. The data show fewer than 150,000 distinct CDR3 sequences, about 92% seen once.

V is TRBV2 and J is TRBJ1-1; D gene ambiguous. The specimen was CD4+ T cells from PBMCs. This TCR was recovered from a human donor with multiple sclerosis. CDR3 sequence (DNA): TGTGCCAGCAGTGGGAATAGGAACACTGAAGCTTTCTTT. Encoded protein: CASSGNRNTEAFF.